Below are 22 T cell receptor beta chains sequenced from a single sample in a study of blood T cell repertoires in COVID-19. Produced via immunoSEQ multiplex PCR; TCRdb's table is partial and in-frame only. Of about 59,000 clones in the sample, 91% are singletons; the top ten hold approximately 8.1%. Sequencing was performed on peripheral blood. The receptors derive from a human donor in a cohort sampled during active COVID-19.

This chain uses TRBV3-1 (or the pseudogene TRBV3-2) with TRBJ2-7; no clear D. Germline assignment: CDR1 LGHDT and CDR2 YNNKEL (reference sequence). CDR3 length: 15 residues. V gave up 0 bases and J gave up 3 bases, with 12 bases separating them. The chain's CDR3 is CASSQETNQRYEQYF. The DNA of the CDR3 is TGTGCCAGCAGCCAAGAAACAAATCAACGCTACGAGCAGTACTTC.

In the case of this clone: Within the sample, other DNA sequences also encode this same CDR3. The chain employs TRBV5-5 and TRBJ2-7, with 8 bases matching TRBD1. The CDR3 totals 15 residues. The V and J ends lost 1 base and 3 bases, in that order; junction bases with no gene match: 6. Germline CDR1 is SGHKS and CDR2 is YYEKEE (reference sequence). CDR3 DNA sequence: TGTGCCAGCAGCTTGACCGGGACAGGCATCTACGAGCAGTACTTC. Translated, it gives CASSLTGTGIYEQYF.

The chain is built from TRBV5-8 and TRBJ2-1, with 7 nucleotides matching TRBD2. V was clipped by 4 bases and J by 2 bases; unmatched bases: 3. CDR1 and CDR2 from the germline V gene are SGHTS and YDEGEE. The CDR3 covers 14 residues. CDR3 nucleotides: TGTGCCAGCAGCCGGGGAGGGACCTACAATGAGCAGTTCTTC. Translated, it gives CASSRGGTYNEQFF.

This chain joins TRBV9 and TRBJ2-1, with a tentative D call TRBD2 (5 bases). Trimming took 0 bases from V and 0 from J, leaving 7 bases between them. From germline, CDR1 is SGDLS and CDR2 YYNGEE. There are 15 residues in the CDR3. The CDR3 region has the DNA TGTGCCAGCAGCGTAGTTAGCGCCTCCTACAATGAGCAGTTCTTC. Residues: CASSVVSASYNEQFF.

This chain joins TRBV4-3 and TRBJ1-1; 7 nucleotides match TRBD1. V dropped 4 bases and J dropped 4; count of bases not matched to a gene: 6. Germline loops: CDR1 LGHNA, CDR2 YSLEER. This CDR3 has 14 amino acids. The CDR3 DNA follows: TGCGCCAGCAGCCTAGGGGGCTCTGGCACTGAAGCTTTCTTT. Its protein is CASSLGGSGTEAFF.

The rearrangement links TRBV13 to TRBJ1-1; 8 nucleotides agree with TRBD1. Germline CDR1 PRHDT, CDR2 FYEKMQ (reference sequence). V shed 0 bases and J 5 bases; nucleotides not matched to a gene: 5. The CDR3 totals 15 residues. The CDR3 coding sequence is TGTGCCAGCAGCTTAGGCAGGGGGCTTGATACTGAAGCTTTCTTT. This sequence encodes CASSLGRGLDTEAFF.

This sequence joins TRBV3-1 (or the pseudogene TRBV3-2) and TRBJ2-3, with 12 bases aligning to TRBD2. J gave up 0 bases and V 4 bases, and 5 bases lay outside the gene matches. The CDR3 contains 17 residues. In germline, CDR1 is LGHDT, CDR2 YNNKEL (reference sequence). In DNA, the CDR3 is TGTGCCAGCAGCCCCCCCGGACTAGCGGGAAGCACAGATACGCAGTATTTT. As protein: CASSPPGLAGSTDTQYF.

Only a few counts were recorded for this clone. The V gene is TRBV2, the J gene TRBJ1-2, with 7 bases matching TRBD1. Trimming cost V 5 bases and J 7 bases; bases outside gene matches: 10. The CDR3 covers 14 residues. CDR1 and CDR2 (germline): SNHLY, FYNNEI. CDR3 DNA: TGTGCCAGCAGTATCCTCGGACAGGAAAGTGGCTACACCTTC. Its translation: CASSILGQESGYTF.

This chain connects TRBV21-1 to TRBJ2-7; the DNA was not compared with TRBD1, the D call given in the table. TRBV21-1 is annotated as a pseudogene. The length of the CDR3 is 16 residues. CDR3 region: CASSKAWDRGAYEQYF. DNA of the CDR3: TGTGCCAGCAGCAAAGCCTGGGACAGGGGGGCCTACGAGCAGTACTTC.

The chain employs TRBV3-1 (or the pseudogene TRBV3-2) and TRBJ2-7; the D gene is possibly TRBD1 (5 bases). This CDR3 region has 16 residues. V was shortened by 1 base and J by 4 bases, with 17 bases between the two germline ends. Germline V gives CDR1 LGHDT, CDR2 YNNKEL (reference sequence). The CDR3 sequence: CASSQVEGRGGYEQYF. In DNA, the CDR3 is TGTGCCAGCAGCCAAGTCGAAGGTAGGGGCGGTTACGAGCAGTACTTC.

The chain joins TRBV3-1 (or the pseudogene TRBV3-2) to TRBJ2-5; 10 nucleotides agree with TRBD2. This CDR3 has 17 amino acids. The germline V gene has CDR1 LGHDT and CDR2 YNNKEL (reference sequence). After removal of 0 bases from V and 5 bases from J, the junction contained 9 bases not matched to a gene. CDR3 in amino acids: CASSQEVSSGGAETQYF. CDR3 nucleotides: TGTGCCAGCAGCCAAGAAGTGTCAAGCGGGGGGGCGGAGACCCAGTACTTC.

V usage is TRBV2 and J usage is TRBJ2-7, with 10 bases aligning to TRBD1. CDR3 size: 14 residues. Germline CDR1 and CDR2: SNHLY and FYNNEI. The V segment lost 8 bases and the J segment 2 bases; nucleotides outside the gene matches: 6. CDR3 residues: CASGWDRGTYEQYF. The CDR3 DNA is TGTGCCAGCGGGTGGGACAGGGGAACCTACGAGCAGTACTTC.

The chain is built from TRBV9 and TRBJ1-4, with D maybe TRBD1 (6 bases). Germline V gene data show CDR1 as SGDLS and CDR2 as YYNGEE. The CDR3 runs to 14 residues. V lost 0 bases, J lost 4 bases, and 7 bases lay in between. The CDR3 loop is CASSVGTVNEKLFF. Here the CDR3 DNA reads TGTGCCAGCAGCGTAGGGACAGTTAATGAAAAACTGTTTTTT. Filled out from reference TRBV9 and TRBJ1-4, the complete variable domain reads DSGVTQTPKHLITATGQRVTLRCSPRSGDLSVYWYQQSLDQGLQFLIQYYNGEERAKGNILERFSAQQFPDLHSELNLSSLELGDSALYFCASSVGTVNEKLFFGSGTQLSVL.

The V call is TRBV5-8, the J call TRBJ2-5; 9 nucleotides agree with TRBD1. The CDR3 spans 16 residues. Germline CDR1 and CDR2: SGHTS and YDEGEE. V lost 5 bases and J lost 7; bases outside the gene matches: 15. The DNA of the CDR3 is TGTGCCAGCAGTCATACCGTCGGGACAGGGAGGCGGACCCAGTACTTC. Its protein is CASSHTVGTGRRTQYF.

V is TRBV5-1 and J is TRBJ2-3, with TRBD1 matching over 11 bases. Germline CDR1 SGHRS, CDR2 YFSETQ. The ends lost 4 bases at V and 0 bases at J; junction bases unmatched: 1. This CDR3 spans 15 amino acids. The CDR3 is CASSRDRGSTDTQYF. For the CDR3, the DNA is TGCGCCAGCAGCCGGGACAGGGGGAGCACAGATACGCAGTATTTT.

Points on this clone: Other nucleotide sequences in the sample specify the same CDR3. The V call is TRBV29-1, the J call TRBJ1-3; D is unclear. With 4 bases removed from V and 3 bases from J, the gap between germline ends came to 7 bases. CDR1 and CDR2 from the germline V gene are SQVTM and ANQGSEA. CDR3 length: 12 amino acids. CDR3 coding DNA: TGCAGCGTTGGACGGGGTGGAAACACCATATATTTT. This gives the protein CSVGRGGNTIYF.

The chain couples TRBV7-9 to TRBJ1-2, with a tentative D call TRBD1 (5 bases). V was shortened by 2 bases and J by 6 bases, with 16 bases between the two germline ends. Germline assignment: CDR1 SEHNR and CDR2 FQNEAQ (reference sequence). There are 15 residues in the CDR3. CDR3 sequence: CASSLPGQAENGYTF. CDR3 DNA sequence: TGTGCCAGCAGCTTACCAGGGCAGGCAGAGAATGGCTACACCTTC.

This chain links TRBV6-1 with TRBJ2-3; 13 bases agree with TRBD2. The CDR3 loop spans 15 amino acids. CDR1 MNHNS and CDR2 SASEGT come from the germline V gene. The J segment lost 4 bases and the V segment lost 2 bases, leaving 0 bases of the junction unmatched. Here the CDR3 DNA reads TGTGCCAGCAGTGAAACTAGCGGGGGGGCAGATACGCAGTATTTT. It translates to CASSETSGGADTQYF.

A remark on this clone: Distinct nucleotide sequences in the sample also encode this CDR3. The chain combines TRBV25-1 with TRBJ2-5; perhaps TRBD2 as D (7 bases). CDR1 and CDR2 (germline): MGHDK, SYGVNS. CDR3 length: 16 residues. Trimming left V 4 bases short and J 4 bases short, with 19 bases between. CDR3 DNA sequence: TGTGCCAGCAGTGGAAATAGGGGGAGGGTTGGAGAGACCCAGTACTTC. Amino acids: CASSGNRGRVGETQYF. Full variable domain (missing parts from reference TRBV25-1 and TRBJ2-5): EADIYQTPRYLVIGTGKKITLECSQTMGHDKMYWYQQDPGMELHLIHYSYGVNSTEKGDLSSESTVSRIRTEHFPLTLESARPSHTSQYLCASSGNRGRVGETQYFGPGTRLLVL.

This clone has a handful of counts. This chain uses TRBV5-8 with TRBJ1-5; 9 positions match TRBD1. Germline values: CDR1 SGHTS, CDR2 YDEGEE. The CDR3 contains 16 residues. V trimming: 3 bases; J trimming: 6 bases; junction bases outside the gene matches: 10. The CDR3 reads CASSWKQGAFLQPQHF. The CDR3 DNA sequence: TGTGCCAGCAGCTGGAAACAGGGGGCGTTTCTTCAGCCCCAGCATTTT.

J is TRBJ2-1 and V is TRBV5-6, with 12 bases lining up with TRBD2. This CDR3 has 16 residues. The V gene's germline CDR1 is SGHDT and CDR2 YYEEEE. The junction had 8 bases not matched to a gene; V was cut back by 3 bases and J by 7 bases. The chain's CDR3 is CASSWGSSGGANEQFF. CDR3 in DNA: TGTGCCAGCAGCTGGGGCTCTAGCGGGGGGGCGAATGAGCAGTTCTTC.

The CDR3 DNA is TGTGCCAGCAGTTCCGGGACAGGGGGTGACTATGGCTACACCTTC. Translated: CASSSGTGGDYGYTF. The V gene is TRBV6-5, the J gene TRBJ1-2, with TRBD1 identical over 11 bases. V shed 4 bases and J 3 bases; nucleotides not matched to a gene: 4. CDR3 length equals 15 residues. Per germline, CDR1 MNHEY and CDR2 SVGAGI.